The clone carrying this T cell receptor (beta chain) has just one count. Its antigen is as yet unknown. This specimen comes from a study of PD-1 blockade in classical Hodgkin lymphoma. Study-level findings and limits: The study reported lower baseline TCR diversity in newly diagnosed patients than in healthy donors. A significant rise in TCR diversity was seen by C4D1 for CD4+ cells but not for CD8+ cells. Excluded were patients who started nivolumab under 1 year after ASCT, a group that had lower diversity. The authors have not defined what causes the repertoire differences, possibly disease activity or prior therapy.

Following autologous stem cell transplantation, relapse occurred in every patient, and exposure to brentuximab vedotin varied. Assay: immunoSEQ multiplex PCR; the TCRdb copy retains only in-frame clones and omits some. The sample contains almost 100,000 clones, roughly 89% of which appear only once. Germline CDR1 MNHEY, CDR2 SVGAGI. The CDR3 length is 13 residues. V lost 0 bases, J lost 7 bases, and 9 bases lay in between. The chain combines TRBV6-5 with TRBJ1-1; D remains ambiguous. Sequenced material: peripheral blood mononuclear cells (PBMCs), taken at baseline. This clonotype was sampled from a human donor with classical Hodgkin lymphoma. The CDR3 loop is CASSYSSGNEAFF. The CDR3 bases are TGTGCCAGCAGTTACTCTTCCGGGAATGAAGCTTTCTTT.